These 5 T cell receptor beta chains originate from one sample sequenced in a study of shared clonotypes between healthy human individuals. Assay: immunoSEQ multiplex PCR; the TCRdb copy retains only in-frame clones and omits some. The data show some 2,500,000 clones, approximately 94% seen once. Sequenced input: naive CD4+ T cells from PBMCs. The subset was: CD45RA+ positively selected. These receptors all stem from a man between 18 and 29 years old in good health. Some clones in this sample may be carry-over from other donors' samples.

J is TRBJ2-2 and V is TRBV28, with TRBD2 matching over 9 bases. This CDR3 spans 13 amino acids. Germline V CDR1 and CDR2: MDHEN, SYDVKM. The J segment lost 1 base and the V segment lost 11 bases, leaving 2 bases of the junction unmatched. CDR3 bases: TGTGCCGCAGCGGGAGGGAACACCGGGGAGCTGTTTTTT. Amino acids: CAAAGGNTGELFF.

The chain links TRBV5-5 to TRBJ1-1, with D possibly being TRBD1 (5 bases). Trimming cost V 2 bases and J 2 bases, with 10 bases left between them. The CDR3 length is 14 residues. Per the germline V gene, CDR1 is SGHKS and CDR2 is YYEKEE (reference sequence). This CDR3 reads CASSFQGFNTEAFF. The CDR3 DNA reads as TGTGCCAGCAGCTTTCAGGGCTTTAACACTGAAGCTTTCTTT.

This clone was picked up one time. This chain connects TRBV4-3 to TRBJ1-2; D ambiguous. Looked up from germline, CDR1 is LGHNA and CDR2 is YSLEER. Trimming removed 0 bases at V and 8 bases at J, with 13 bases between. This CDR3 comprises 14 residues. CDR3 coding DNA: TGCGCCAGCAGCCAAGATCAGGTCGGTTGGGGCTACACCTTC. Residues: CASSQDQVGWGYTF.

This chain uses TRBV7-2 with TRBJ2-3; 8 bases map to TRBD2. This CDR3 is built from 19 residues. CDR1 and CDR2 from the germline V gene are SGHTA and FQGNSA. Trimming took 5 bases from V and 1 from J; bases not matched to a gene: 17. DNA for the CDR3: TGTGCCAGCAGCAACCCGACTAGCGCCTACTTTGAGCGCACAGATACGCAGTATTTT. The encoded protein is CASSNPTSAYFERTDTQYF. Together with reference TRBV7-2 and TRBJ2-3, the CDR3 gives the full variable domain: GAGVSQSPSNKVTEKGKDVELRCDPISGHTALYWYRQSLGQGLEFLIYFQGNSAPDKSGLPSDRFSAERTGGSVSTLTIQRTQQEDSAVYLCASSNPTSAYFERTDTQYFGPGTRLTVL.

Points on this clone: Different DNA sequences within this sample yield the same CDR3. CDR3 sequence (DNA): TGTGCCATCAGTGAGTCCAGGGGGCCTGACACTGAAGCTTTCTTT. This encodes CAISESRGPDTEAFF. This rearrangement joins TRBV10-3 to TRBJ1-1, with 8 bases that match TRBD1. The CDR3 is made up of 15 amino acids. From germline, CDR1 is ENHRY and CDR2 SYGVKD. Trimming at V came to 0 bases and at J to 3 bases, leaving 3 bases not matched to a gene.